The 19 T cell receptor beta chains presented below share a single source sample, sequenced in a study of cytomegalovirus exposure and HLA in healthy donors. The primer mix had 60 Vbeta and 13 Jbeta primers. Clones were read by immunoSEQ multiplex PCR, and TCRdb kept only the in-frame ones, dropping some. The data hold more than 85,000 clones, with 60% to 85% observed a single time. Sequencing was performed on PBMCs. These receptors were collected from an older woman in good health and CMV-seropositive.

This clone was detected only a few times. This chain joins TRBV30 and TRBJ1-2; tentatively, D is TRBD1 (5 bases). The V gene's germline CDR1 is GTSNPN and CDR2 SVGIG (reference sequence). This CDR3 comprises 14 residues. V lost 1 base, J lost 6 bases, and 15 bases lay in between. The CDR3 coding sequence is TGTGCCTGGAGTGCGACAGCCTGGGTCGATGGCTACACCTTC. It specifies CAWSATAWVDGYTF. Full variable domain (missing parts from reference TRBV30 and TRBJ1-2): SQTIHQWPATLVQPVGSPLSLECTVEGTSNPNLYWYRQAAGRGLQLLFYSVGIGQISSEVPQNLSASRPQDRQFILSSKKLLLSDSGFYLCAWSATAWVDGYTFGSGTRLTVV.

This clone is medium-sized by share. The chain combines TRBV6-5 with TRBJ1-1, with no clear D. The CDR3 runs to 13 residues. Trimming cost V 5 bases and J 0 bases, with 7 bases left between them. Germline lookup yields CDR1 MNHEY and CDR2 SVGAGI. The CDR3 nucleotides are TGTGCCAGCAGTACCCCAGTGAACACTGAAGCTTTCTTT. It encodes CASSTPVNTEAFF.

The chain recombines TRBV11-2 with TRBJ1-1, with unresolved D. V was trimmed by 5 bases and J by 9 bases, leaving 13 bases between them. CDR1 and CDR2 (germline): SGHAT, FQNNGV. This CDR3 is built from 12 residues. This CDR3 is CASSLRFSQAFF. CDR3 bases: TGTGCCAGCAGCCTGCGGTTCTCGCAAGCTTTCTTT.

The chain carries TRBV30 and TRBJ2-7; 8 bases are shared with TRBD2. The CDR3 covers 13 residues. V was clipped by 4 bases and J by 6 bases; unmatched bases: 8. Germline V gene lookup returns CDR1 GTSNPN and CDR2 SVGIG (reference sequence). The CDR3 DNA is TGTGCCTGGACTGGACTAGCCCAAGGCGAGCAGTACTTC. Encoded protein: CAWTGLAQGEQYF.

The chain joins TRBV5-4 to TRBJ1-2; D gene uncertain. Germline V gene sequence: CDR1 SGHNT, CDR2 YYREEE (reference sequence). V lost 4 bases and J 4 bases, leaving 11 bases between the germline ends. The CDR3 totals 13 residues. This CDR3 reads CASSIRRVYGYTF. In DNA, the CDR3 is TGTGCCAGCAGCATAAGACGGGTCTATGGCTACACCTTC.

This rearrangement joins TRBV27 to TRBJ1-2; D uncertain. Germline CDR1 MNHEY, CDR2 SMNVEV (reference sequence). V dropped 8 bases and J dropped 3 bases, with 10 bases sitting between them. The CDR3 totals 12 residues. The CDR3 DNA is TGTGCCAGCCGTTCAGGATACTATGGCTACACCTTC. It encodes CASRSGYYGYTF.

V is TRBV4-1 and J is TRBJ2-1; D gene uncertain. The CDR3 runs to 15 residues. The V and J ends lost 0 bases and 8 bases respectively, with 14 bases between them. Germline CDR1 and CDR2: MGHRA and YSYEKL. CDR3 bases: TGCGCCAGCAGCCAAGATAGGTCCTACGCGGATGAGCAGTTCTTC. Amino acid sequence: CASSQDRSYADEQFF.

The chain joins TRBV5-1 to TRBJ2-3; TRBD2 agrees at 7 bases. The trim removed 5 bases at V and 3 bases at J, leaving 12 bases unmatched. Germline V lookup: CDR1 SGHRS, CDR2 YFSETQ. CDR3 size: 16 residues. CDR3 DNA sequence: TGCGCCAGCAGGACCCTGGGCGGGAGCGGAACAGATACGCAGTATTTT. This gives the protein CASRTLGGSGTDTQYF.

This clone showed up just once. The rearrangement uses TRBV5-1 and TRBJ2-7; D call uncertain. Germline values: CDR1 SGHRS, CDR2 YFSETQ. V shed 5 bases and J shed 2 bases, with 11 bases lying between them. This CDR3 comprises 13 residues. CDR3 nucleotides: TGCGCCAGCAGGCAGGCTATAACCTACGAGCAGTACTTC. Amino acids: CASRQAITYEQYF.

The chain combines TRBV6-1 with TRBJ2-5, with TRBD1 matching over 8 bases. This CDR3 contains 14 residues. The junction had 9 bases not matched to a gene; V was cut back by 7 bases and J by 5 bases. The germline CDR1 and CDR2 sequences are MNHNS and SASEGT. The CDR3 loop reads CASKTGATEETQYF. The DNA for the CDR3 is TGTGCCAGCAAGACAGGGGCCACCGAGGAGACCCAGTACTTC.

This chain connects TRBV6-6 to TRBJ2-1, with D tentatively TRBD2 (6 bases). The CDR3 is 10 amino acids. CDR1 is MNHNY, CDR2 SVGAGI, per germline (reference sequence). V lost 5 bases, J lost 13 bases, and 9 bases lay in between. DNA for the CDR3: TGTGCCAGCAGTCGGGACTCCCAGTTCTTC. Protein sequence: CASSRDSQFF.

This clone was seen once. This chain joins TRBV19 and TRBJ2-5; tentative D call: TRBD2 (6 bases). Trimming cost V 7 bases and J 4 bases, with 13 bases left between them. The germline V gene encodes CDR1 LNHDA and CDR2 SQIVND (reference sequence). This CDR3 is built from 13 residues. The CDR3 spells CASNMRLGETQYF. CDR3 nucleotide sequence: TGTGCCAGTAACATGCGACTAGGAGAGACCCAGTACTTC.

The rearrangement links TRBV19 to TRBJ2-1; 9 bases are shared with TRBD2. V gave up 9 bases and J gave up 4 bases; unmatched junction bases: 19. The CDR3 runs 18 residues. The germline V gene has CDR1 LNHDA and CDR2 SQIVND (reference sequence). Here the CDR3 reads CASTQRPTGTSSYNEQFF. The CDR3 bases are TGTGCCAGCACTCAGCGCCCGACCGGGACTAGCAGTTACAATGAGCAGTTCTTC.

This clone was found once. The rearrangement joins TRBV18 to TRBJ2-7; D uncertain. Germline CDR1 and CDR2: KGHSH and LQKENI. Trimming took off 6 bases at V and 5 bases at J, with 8 bases between the two ends. This CDR3 region has 11 residues. The CDR3 DNA is TGTGCCAGCTCTGAGCGAAACGAGCAGTACTTC. Its translation is CASSERNEQYF.

To note about this clone: An end of the junction differs from the germline gene, which may be a read error. The rearrangement joins TRBV2 to TRBJ2-2; D unclear. Germline CDR1 reads SNHLY; CDR2 reads FYNNEI. This CDR3 has 12 residues. CDR3 coding DNA: TGTGCCGGCAGCGTATTCGTCGGGGAGCTGTTTTTT. Translating gives CAGSVFVGELFF.

The rearrangement uses TRBV5-1 and TRBJ1-1; D ambiguous. CDR1 is SGHRS, CDR2 YFSETQ, per germline. The CDR3 contains 15 residues. V lost 2 bases and J 2 bases, leaving 13 bases between the germline ends. In DNA form, the CDR3 reads TGCGCCAGCAGCTTAGGACTGTATTTAAACACTGAAGCTTTCTTT. It encodes CASSLGLYLNTEAFF.

The rearrangement links TRBV9 to TRBJ2-2; 9 bases align to TRBD2. V gave up 0 bases and J gave up 4 bases; unmatched junction bases: 7. This CDR3 is 17 amino acids long. The germline V gene has CDR1 SGDLS and CDR2 YYNGEE. The CDR3 loop is CASSVEVAGAVTGELFF. The CDR3 coding sequence is TGTGCCAGCAGCGTAGAGGTAGCGGGAGCGGTCACCGGGGAGCTGTTTTTT.

The gene calls are TRBV7-9 and TRBJ1-2; D call uncertain. V shed 3 bases and J shed 2 bases, with 10 bases lying between them. Germline V gene lookup returns CDR1 SEHNR and CDR2 FQNEAQ (reference sequence). This CDR3 comprises 14 residues. The CDR3 reads CASSFLAENYGYTF. The CDR3 DNA reads as TGTGCCAGCAGCTTTTTGGCAGAAAACTATGGCTACACCTTC.

The V call is TRBV6-5, the J call TRBJ2-5; D not certain. The J call could be wrong; TRBJ2-7 is a better fit for the DNA end. This CDR3 contains 12 residues. Germline V CDR1 and CDR2: MNHEY, SVGAGI. CDR3: CASSYSMSEQYF. The CDR3 DNA is TGTGCCAGCAGTTACTCTATGAGCGAGCAGTACTTC.